Listed here are 10 T cell receptor beta chains from one sample, sequenced in a study of blood T cell repertoires in COVID-19. Here immunoSEQ multiplex PCR was the method, and the copy in TCRdb shows in-frame clones only, minus some. This sample has roughly 100,000 clones, with approximately 72% found just once. The material sequenced was peripheral blood. These receptors were collected from a woman in her sixties or seventies with acute or convalescent COVID-19.

For the CDR3, the DNA is TGTGCCATCAGTGACCGGGACAGGGAAACCTACGAGCAGTACTTC. It encodes CAISDRDRETYEQYF. The chain couples TRBV10-3 to TRBJ2-7, with 9 bases matching TRBD1. The V gene end was trimmed by 3 bases and the J gene end by 2 bases; junction bases not matched to a gene: 5. In germline, CDR1 is ENHRY, CDR2 SYGVKD. The CDR3 length is 15 residues.

J is TRBJ1-2 and V is TRBV6-5; 7 bases align to TRBD1. J was trimmed by 4 bases and V by 6 bases; bases with no gene match: 8. The V gene's germline CDR1 is MNHEY and CDR2 SVGAGI. The CDR3 is 14 residues long. This CDR3 reads CASRPRTGAYGYTF. The CDR3 coding sequence is TGTGCCAGCAGACCACGGACAGGAGCCTATGGCTACACCTTC.

The CDR3 nucleotides read TGTGCCAGCTCACCGCAATTGGGACAGAACACTGAAGCTTTCTTT. Translated, it gives CASSPQLGQNTEAFF. The V and J genes are TRBV18 and TRBJ1-1; D is perhaps TRBD1 (6 bases). This CDR3 is 15 amino acids long. Trimming took 3 bases from V and 1 from J, leaving 12 bases between them. Germline V gives CDR1 KGHSH, CDR2 LQKENI.

This chain connects TRBV7-2 to TRBJ1-4, with 7 positions matching TRBD1. CDR1 and CDR2 (germline): SGHTA, FQGNSA. V shed 3 bases and J 8 bases; nucleotides not matched to a gene: 9. The CDR3 runs to 15 residues. This chain's CDR3 is CASSLTLDRDEKLFF. The CDR3 DNA sequence: TGTGCCAGCAGCTTGACCTTAGACAGGGACGAAAAACTGTTTTTT.

The CDR3 loop reads CASSLSGTDSGANVLTF. The CDR3 region has the DNA TGTGCCAGCAGCCTTAGCGGCACAGACTCTGGGGCCAACGTCCTGACTTTC. The chain combines TRBV7-9 with TRBJ2-6, with a tentative D call TRBD2 (6 bases). CDR3 length: 17 residues. Germline values: CDR1 SEHNR, CDR2 FQNEAQ (reference sequence). Trimming removed 5 bases at V and 0 bases at J, with 14 bases between.

This clone showed up just a few times. The V call is TRBV24-1, the J call TRBJ2-2; perhaps TRBD1 as D (5 bases). There are 15 residues in the CDR3. V was trimmed by 6 bases and J by 2 bases, leaving 12 bases between them. Germline V gene lookup returns CDR1 KGHDR and CDR2 SFDVKD. As DNA, the CDR3 is TGTGCCACCAGTCCTGACAGTAAAAACACCGGGGAGCTGTTTTTT. It encodes CATSPDSKNTGELFF.

In the case of this clone: Other DNA sequences from this sample encode an identical CDR3 as well. The rearrangement links TRBV11-2 to TRBJ2-4, with D hard to call. This CDR3 spans 15 amino acids. CDR1 is SGHAT and CDR2 is FQNNGV in the germline V gene. Trimming pared 1 base from V and 1 base from J, leaving 8 bases between. The CDR3 sequence: CASSLGPGAKNIQYF. The CDR3 bases are TGTGCCAGCAGCTTAGGACCAGGCGCCAAAAACATTCAGTACTTC.

The DNA for the CDR3 is TGCAGCGTTGATTCCCTTACCCCGGGCACTGAAGCTTTCTTT. This codes for CSVDSLTPGTEAFF. The chain couples TRBV29-1 to TRBJ1-1; D unclear. Germline CDR1 SQVTM, CDR2 ANQGSEA. This CDR3 has 14 amino acids. The ends were cut back, 3 bases at V and 4 bases at J, with 15 bases in the middle.

V is TRBV5-1 and J is TRBJ2-7; D gene uncertain. V dropped 0 bases and J dropped 6 bases, with 7 bases sitting between them. CDR1 is SGHRS, CDR2 YFSETQ, per germline. CDR3 length: 12 amino acids. The CDR3 DNA sequence: TGCGCCAGCAGCTTGGATTCGGGCGAGCAGTACTTC. Its protein is CASSLDSGEQYF.

V and J are TRBV19 and TRBJ2-7; TRBD1 is a possible D gene (5 bases). Germline V lookup: CDR1 LNHDA, CDR2 SQIVND (reference sequence). V was pared by 5 bases and J by 3 bases, with 17 bases between. The CDR3 has 15 residues. CDR3 sequence: CASSPISGNGYEQYF. CDR3 nucleotides: TGTGCCAGTAGTCCCATATCAGGGAACGGCTACGAGCAGTACTTC.